This section outlines one T cell receptor (beta chain) sequence together with its context. Sequencing used immunoSEQ multiplex PCR; TCRdb keeps in-frame clones, though not all of them. In the table there are tens of thousands of clones, 90% to 95% of which are singletons. This specimen comes from a study of T cell changes during pregnancy in multiple sclerosis. V trimming: 3 bases; J trimming: 1 base; junction bases outside the gene matches: 3. The CDR3 runs 14 residues. The germline gives CDR1 SGHNT, CDR2 YYREEE (reference sequence). The sequencing here drew on CD4+ T cells from peripheral blood mononuclear cells, taken in the third trimester of pregnancy. The sequence was collected from a female donor in good health, enrolled as a control in a pregnancy study. V usage is TRBV5-4 and J usage is TRBJ2-5, with TRBD2 matching 7 bases. CDR3 sequence: CASSYAGVQETQYF. CDR3 in DNA: TGTGCCAGCAGCTACGCGGGGGTCCAAGAGACCCAGTACTTC.